This T cell receptor (beta chain) was found in a study of cytomegalovirus exposure and HLA in healthy donors. TCRdb's table, derived via immunoSEQ multiplex PCR, lists solely in-frame clones and lacks some. The sample lists under 95,000 clones, around 94% occurring once. In the case of this clone: Its antigen is still unknown.

This CDR3 region has 13 residues. Between the trimmed V and J ends, which lost 6 bases and 0 bases, there was a span of 6 bases. Per germline, CDR1 MDHEN and CDR2 SYDVKM. General study findings and limits: For most TCR sequences rarity was the rule, although some public TCRs occurred in many donors. Subsequent analysis found a tendency for first-cohort TCR clusters to co-occur within the 120 or so validation repertoires.

V and J are TRBV28 and TRBJ1-5; D gene uncertain. Sequenced: PBMCs. This sequence originates from a woman under 30 in good health and CMV-seropositive. The CDR3 here is CASSRDSNQPQHF. In DNA, the CDR3 is TGTGCCAGCAGCCGGGATAGCAATCAGCCCCAGCATTTT. The full variable domain, rest sourced from reference TRBV28 and TRBJ1-5, is DVKVTQSSRYLVKRTGEKVFLECVQDMDHENMFWYRQDPGLGLRLIYFSYDVKMKEKGDIPEGYSVSREKKERFSLILESASTNQTSMYLCASSRDSNQPQHFGDGTRLSIL.